A single T cell receptor beta chain is shown here with its context. The entry originates in a study of cytomegalovirus exposure and HLA in healthy donors. The PCR contained 60 Vbeta and 13 Jbeta primers. TCRdb's table, derived via immunoSEQ multiplex PCR, lists solely in-frame clones and lacks some. The sample records roughly 100,000 clones, about two thirds being singletons. CDR1 and CDR2 from the germline V gene are KGHSY and FQNENV. V was pared by 4 bases and J by 2 bases, with 4 bases of the junction left unmatched. The CDR3 extends over 14 amino acids. The source material was PBMCs. The clonotype was recovered from a female donor in good health and CMV-seronegative. This chain connects TRBV16 to TRBJ2-7, with TRBD1 matching 8 bases. The CDR3 nucleotides are TGTGCCAGCAGCCCTCAGACAGGGGCCTACGAGCAGTACTTC. Translating it yields CASSPQTGAYEQYF.